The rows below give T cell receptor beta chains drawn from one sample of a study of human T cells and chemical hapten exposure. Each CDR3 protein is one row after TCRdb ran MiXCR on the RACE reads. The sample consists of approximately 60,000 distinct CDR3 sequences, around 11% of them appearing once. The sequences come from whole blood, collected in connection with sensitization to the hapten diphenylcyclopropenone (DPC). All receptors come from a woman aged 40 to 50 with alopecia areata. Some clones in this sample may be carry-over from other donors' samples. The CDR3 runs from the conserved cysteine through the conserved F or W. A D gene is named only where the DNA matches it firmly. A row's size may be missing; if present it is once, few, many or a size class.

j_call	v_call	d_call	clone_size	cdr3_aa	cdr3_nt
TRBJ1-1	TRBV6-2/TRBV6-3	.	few	CASDARGTEAFF	TGTGCCAGCGACGCCCGGGGCACTGAAGCTTTCTTT
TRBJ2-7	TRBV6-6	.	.	CASGDSYEQYF	TGTGCCAGCGGCGACAGCTACGAGCAGTACTTC
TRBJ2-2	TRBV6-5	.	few	CASLRTANTGELFF	TGTGCCAGCCTCCGGACAGCGAACACCGGGGAGCTGTTTTTT
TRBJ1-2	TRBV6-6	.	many	CASTIGGPGYTF	TGTGCCAGCACCATAGGGGGGCCTGGCTACACCTTC
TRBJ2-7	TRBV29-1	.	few	CSVNIADYEQYF	TGCAGCGTCAACATAGCTGACTACGAGCAGTACTTC
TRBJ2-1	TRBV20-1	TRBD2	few	CSAREGAGATRRQFF	TGCAGTGCTAGAGAAGGAGCGGGAGCCACAAGGAGGCAGTTCTTC
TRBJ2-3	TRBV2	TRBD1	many	CASSLDRGADTQYF	TGTGCCAGCAGCCTTGACAGGGGAGCAGATACGCAGTATTTT
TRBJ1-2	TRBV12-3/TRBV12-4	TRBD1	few	CASSPGTGFNYGYTF	TGTGCCAGCAGTCCGGGGACAGGGTTTAACTATGGCTACACCTTC
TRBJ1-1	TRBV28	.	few	CASSFPQGVAEAFF	TGTGCCAGCAGTTTCCCACAGGGCGTCGCTGAAGCTTTCTTT
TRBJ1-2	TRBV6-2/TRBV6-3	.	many	CASSYNAGVYGYTF	TGTGCCAGCAGTTACAACGCAGGGGTTTATGGCTACACCTTC
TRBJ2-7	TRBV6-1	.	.	CASTPDSYEQYF	TGTGCCAGCACCCCGGACAGTTACGAGCAGTACTTC
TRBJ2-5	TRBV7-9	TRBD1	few	CASSRTGENQETQYF	TGTGCCAGCAGCAGGACAGGGGAAAACCAAGAGACCCAGTACTTC
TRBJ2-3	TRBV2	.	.	CASSDSQREGPTDTQYF	TGTGCCAGCAGTGATTCTCAACGAGAGGGACCCACAGATACGCAGTATTTT
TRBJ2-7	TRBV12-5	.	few	CASGLGAGAYEQYF	TGTGCTAGTGGTTTGGGGGCAGGGGCCTACGAGCAGTACTTC
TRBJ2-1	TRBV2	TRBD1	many	CASSERNRGNEQFF	TGTGCCAGCAGTGAGAGAAACAGGGGGAATGAGCAGTTCTTC
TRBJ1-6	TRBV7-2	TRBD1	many	CASSLVQGANSPLHF	TGTGCCAGCAGCTTAGTACAGGGGGCAAATTCACCCCTCCACTTT
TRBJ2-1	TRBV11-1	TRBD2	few	CASSHLAGPYNEQFF	TGTGCCAGCAGCCATTTAGCGGGCCCCTACAATGAGCAGTTCTTC
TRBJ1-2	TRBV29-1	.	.	CSVVRGDGYTF	TGCAGCGTTGTCAGGGGTGATGGCTACACCTTC
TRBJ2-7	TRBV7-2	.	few	CASSLEVWGRSSYEQYF	TGTGCCAGCAGCTTAGAGGTCTGGGGCCGAAGCTCCTACGAGCAGTACTTC
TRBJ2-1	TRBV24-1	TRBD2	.	CATSDTGTTSHNEQFF	TGTGCCACCAGTGACACCGGGACTACCTCCCACAATGAGCAGTTCTTC
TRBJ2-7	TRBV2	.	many	CASIQTLRGGFDEQYF	TGTGCCAGCATCCAAACCTTGCGGGGCGGCTTTGACGAGCAGTACTTC
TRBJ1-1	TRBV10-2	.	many	CASRDVTEAFF	TGCGCCAGCAGGGATGTCACTGAAGCTTTCTTT
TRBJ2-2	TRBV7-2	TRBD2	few	CASAIAGGRTATGELFF	TGTGCCAGCGCGATAGCGGGGGGCAGAACAGCCACCGGGGAGCTGTTTTTT
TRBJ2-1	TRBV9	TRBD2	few	CASNRGGLAINEQFF	TGTGCCAGCAACCGGGGGGGACTAGCGATCAATGAGCAGTTCTTC
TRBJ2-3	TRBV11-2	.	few	CASLGQLTDTQYF	TGTGCCAGCCTCGGACAGCTCACAGATACGCAGTATTTT